A selection of T cell receptor beta chains follows, all from one sample in a study of cytomegalovirus exposure and HLA in healthy donors. The repertoire was sequenced with immunoSEQ multiplex PCR; TCRdb's copy has only in-frame clones and lacks some. The sample shows approximately 150,000 clones, around three fifths of them seen only once. Sample: PBMCs. The receptors were sampled from a male donor in good health and CMV-seronegative. The CDR3 runs from the conserved cysteine through the conserved F or W. A D gene is named only where the DNA matches it firmly. Where a row states a size, it is once, few, many or the class of an expanded clone; other rows omit it.

TRBJ1-6 | TRBV7-8 | . | TRBD1 | CASSYTRDRGNSPLHF | TGTGCCAGCAGCTATACGCGGGACAGGGGTAATTCACCCCTCCACTTT
TRBJ2-3 | TRBV6-5 | few | TRBD1 | CASSYGTGGYTDTQYF | TGTGCCAGCAGTTACGGGACAGGGGGATACACAGATACGCAGTATTTT
TRBJ1-6 | TRBV4-1 | . | TRBD1 | CASADRDNSPLHF | TGCGCCAGTGCAGACAGGGATAATTCACCCCTCCACTTT
TRBJ1-2 | TRBV6-1 | . | TRBD1 | CASSEIFGQGRHHYGYTF | TGTGCCAGCAGTGAAATATTTGGACAGGGACGGCATCACTATGGCTACACCTTC
TRBJ1-3 | TRBV18 | few | . | CASSPRGDGNTIYF | TGTGCCAGCTCACCCCGGGGGGACGGAAACACCATATATTTT
TRBJ2-5 | TRBV2 | few | TRBD2 | CASSQGLAGEETQYF | TGTGCCAGCAGCCAAGGACTAGCGGGAGAAGAGACCCAGTACTTC
TRBJ1-1 | TRBV11-2 | . | . | CASRGRGRAFF | TGTGCCAGCAGGGGAAGGGGCCGGGCTTTCTTT
TRBJ2-1 | TRBV6-4 | . | TRBD1 | CASSDRDSNEQFF | TGTGCCAGCAGTGACCGGGACAGCAATGAGCAGTTCTTC
TRBJ1-2 | TRBV7-2 | . | . | CASTLLGTRANYGYTF | TGTGCCAGCACCCTCCTTGGGACAAGAGCTAACTATGGCTACACCTTC
TRBJ1-2 | TRBV27 | few | . | CASSLVGDFSNYGYTF | TGTGCCAGCAGTTTAGTCGGGGACTTCTCTAACTATGGCTACACCTTC
TRBJ2-7 | TRBV7-2 | few | TRBD2 | CASTAAGGSYEQYF | TGTGCCAGCACGGCCGCGGGGGGCTCCTACGAGCAGTACTTC
TRBJ2-5 | TRBV28 | . | . | CASSWGGETQYF | TGTGCCAGCAGTTGGGGAGGTGAGACCCAGTACTTC
TRBJ1-4 | TRBV5-1 | . | . | CASSSGTPEGEKLFF | TGCGCCAGCAGCTCCGGGACACCAGAGGGAGAAAAACTGTTTTTT
TRBJ2-1 | TRBV7-6 | few | . | CASSLGGEQFF | TGTGCCAGCAGCTTAGGAGGTGAGCAGTTCTTC
TRBJ1-4 | TRBV7-6 | . | . | CASSRLSLSTNEKLFF | TGTGCCAGCAGTCGACTATCCCTTTCAACTAATGAAAAACTGTTTTTT
TRBJ2-1 | TRBV14 | few | . | CASSQERVNSYNEQFF | TGTGCCAGCAGCCAGGAGCGAGTGAACTCCTACAATGAGCAGTTCTTC
TRBJ2-2 | TRBV6-5 | . | TRBD2 | CASRGLAGGPGELFF | TGTGCCAGCAGGGGACTAGCGGGGGGGCCCGGGGAGCTGTTTTTT
TRBJ2-5 | TRBV7-6 | . | . | CASSFTGWETQYF | TGTGCCAGCAGCTTTACCGGGTGGGAGACCCAGTACTTC
TRBJ2-3 | TRBV6-6 | few | . | CASSYVDYTDTQYF | TGTGCCAGCAGTTACGTTGACTACACAGATACGCAGTATTTT
TRBJ2-7 | TRBV6-1 | . | . | CASKGWNRTYEQYF | TGTGCCAGCAAAGGGTGGAACAGGACCTACGAGCAGTACTTC
TRBJ2-3 | TRBV12-2 | once | . | CASRFGCGGGDTQYF | TGTGCAAGTCGCTTTGGTTGCGGGGGGGGTGATACGCAGTATTTT
TRBJ2-1 | TRBV6-5 | few | . | CASSGGTDFYNEQFF | TGTGCCAGCAGTGGCGGGACCGACTTCTACAATGAGCAGTTCTTC
TRBJ1-2 | TRBV2 | . | TRBD1 | CASSALSGTGNYGYTF | TGTGCCAGCAGTGCGCTTTCGGGGACAGGGAACTATGGCTACACCTTC
TRBJ1-2 | TRBV6-5 | . | . | CASSYSAGKVDGYTF | TGTGCCAGCAGTTACTCGGCGGGGAAGGTCGATGGCTACACCTTC